This T cell receptor (beta chain) was sequenced in a study of shared clonotypes between healthy human individuals. Researchers divided each subset's genomic DNA evenly across several immunoSEQ plates. Assay used: immunoSEQ multiplex PCR; TCRdb lists only in-frame clones, some missing. The table shows about 380,000 clones, with approximately 97% occurring only once. V was cut by 6 bases and J by 4 bases, with 19 bases left in between. The CDR3 runs to 16 residues. Germline CDR1 reads KGHSH; CDR2 reads LQKENI. The origin of this receptor is a man aged 25 to 40 in good health. This rearrangement joins TRBV18 to TRBJ1-5, with D unresolved. Specimen: memory CD8+ T cells sorted from blood. The sample's subset: CD45RO+ cells pooled with CCR7-negative TemRA cells. The chain's CDR3 is CASSRPGKGSNQPQHF. The DNA for the CDR3 is TGTGCCAGCTCCCGCCCGGGGAAGGGTAGTAATCAGCCCCAGCATTTT.